A single sample is the source of the 2 T cell receptor beta chains below, sequenced in a study of T cell responses to AZD1222 COVID-19 vaccine. Clones were read by immunoSEQ multiplex PCR, and TCRdb kept only the in-frame ones, dropping some. The sample consists of 150,000 to 180,000 clones, 86% of them appearing once. The source was peripheral blood, collected on day 0 of MenACWY control vaccination. Receptors were obtained from an adult in good health.

V is TRBV27 and J is TRBJ2-1; 8 bases line up with TRBD1. The length of the CDR3 is 15 residues. CDR1 MNHEY and CDR2 SMNVEV come from the germline V gene (reference sequence). V trimming: 4 bases; J trimming: 5 bases; junction bases outside the gene matches: 7. The CDR3 here is CASSSLGQGNNEQFF. The CDR3 DNA reads as TGTGCCAGCAGTTCCCTCGGACAGGGAAACAATGAGCAGTTCTTC.

This rearrangement joins TRBV28 to TRBJ1-5; D is ambiguous. Trimming took off 5 bases at V and 1 base at J, with 6 bases between the two ends. The CDR3 is made up of 13 amino acids. Germline CDR1 and CDR2: MDHEN and SYDVKM. CDR3 residues: CASSRQSNQPQHF. The CDR3 coding sequence is TGTGCCAGCAGTAGGCAGAGCAATCAGCCCCAGCATTTT.